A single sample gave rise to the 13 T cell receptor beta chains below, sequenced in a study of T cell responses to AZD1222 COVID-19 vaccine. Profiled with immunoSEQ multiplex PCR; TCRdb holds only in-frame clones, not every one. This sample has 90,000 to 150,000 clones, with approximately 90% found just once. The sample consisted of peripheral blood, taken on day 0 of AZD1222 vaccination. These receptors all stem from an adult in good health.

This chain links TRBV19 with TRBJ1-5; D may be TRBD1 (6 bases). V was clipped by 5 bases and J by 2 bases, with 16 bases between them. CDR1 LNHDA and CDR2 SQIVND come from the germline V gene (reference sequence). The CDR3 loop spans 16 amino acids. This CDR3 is CASSQEGVWGNQPQHF. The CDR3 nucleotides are TGTGCCAGTAGTCAGGAGGGGGTTTGGGGCAATCAGCCCCAGCATTTT.

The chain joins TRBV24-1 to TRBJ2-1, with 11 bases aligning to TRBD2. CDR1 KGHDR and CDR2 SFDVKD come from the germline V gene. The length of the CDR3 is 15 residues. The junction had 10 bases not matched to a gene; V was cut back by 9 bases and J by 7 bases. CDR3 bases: TGTGCCACCGCGGCTGCGTCTAGCGGGGGGAATGAGCAGTTCTTC. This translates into CATAAASSGGNEQFF.

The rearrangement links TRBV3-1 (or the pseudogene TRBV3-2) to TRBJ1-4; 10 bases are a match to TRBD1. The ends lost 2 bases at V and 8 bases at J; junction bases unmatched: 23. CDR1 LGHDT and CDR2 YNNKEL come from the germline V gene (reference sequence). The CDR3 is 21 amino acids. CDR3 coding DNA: TGTGCCAGCAGCCAATATATACCCTCCGGGACAGGGGTTTCGATAAGGGAAAAACTGTTTTTT. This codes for CASSQYIPSGTGVSIREKLFF.

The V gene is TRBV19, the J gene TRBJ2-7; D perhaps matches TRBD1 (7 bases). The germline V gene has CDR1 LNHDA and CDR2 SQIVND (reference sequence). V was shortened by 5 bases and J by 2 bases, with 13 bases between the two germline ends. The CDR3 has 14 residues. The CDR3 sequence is CASSLTGEAYEQYF. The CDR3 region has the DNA TGTGCCAGTAGTCTAACAGGGGAGGCCTACGAGCAGTACTTC.

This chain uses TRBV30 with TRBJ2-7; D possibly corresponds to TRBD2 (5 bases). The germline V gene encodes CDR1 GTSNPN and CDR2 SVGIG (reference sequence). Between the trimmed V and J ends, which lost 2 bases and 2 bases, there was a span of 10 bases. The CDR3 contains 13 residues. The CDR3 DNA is TGTGCCTGGAGTAAACGGGGAGCCTACGAGCAGTACTTC. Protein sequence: CAWSKRGAYEQYF.

CDR3 protein: CASSPGLAGGTQETQYF. The CDR3 coding sequence is TGTGCCAGCAGCCCGGGACTAGCGGGAGGGACCCAAGAGACCCAGTACTTC. The rearrangement joins TRBV5-8 to TRBJ2-5; TRBD2 aligns across 16 bases. This CDR3 has 17 residues. V lost 4 bases to trimming and J lost 1 base; unmatched junction nucleotides: 4. Germline assignment: CDR1 SGHTS and CDR2 YDEGEE.

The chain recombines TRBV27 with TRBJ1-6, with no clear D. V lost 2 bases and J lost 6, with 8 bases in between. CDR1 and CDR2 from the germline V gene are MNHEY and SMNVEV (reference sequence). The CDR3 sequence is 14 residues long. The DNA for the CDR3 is TGTGCCAGCAGTTTAACTCCCTTTAATTCACCCCTCCACTTT. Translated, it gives CASSLTPFNSPLHF.

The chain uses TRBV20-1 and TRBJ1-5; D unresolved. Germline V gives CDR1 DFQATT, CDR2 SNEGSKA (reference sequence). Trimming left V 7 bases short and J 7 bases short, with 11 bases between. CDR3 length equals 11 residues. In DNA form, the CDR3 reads TGCAGTGTCGGTGAAAAACAGCCCCAGCATTTT. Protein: CSVGEKQPQHF.

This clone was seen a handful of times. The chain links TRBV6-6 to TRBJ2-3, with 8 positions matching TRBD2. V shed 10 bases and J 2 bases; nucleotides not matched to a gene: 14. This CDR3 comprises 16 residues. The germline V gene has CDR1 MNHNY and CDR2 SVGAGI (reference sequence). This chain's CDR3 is CATRRVAGGPTDTQYF. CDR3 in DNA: TGTGCCACCAGGCGGGTGGCGGGAGGCCCCACAGATACGCAGTATTTT.

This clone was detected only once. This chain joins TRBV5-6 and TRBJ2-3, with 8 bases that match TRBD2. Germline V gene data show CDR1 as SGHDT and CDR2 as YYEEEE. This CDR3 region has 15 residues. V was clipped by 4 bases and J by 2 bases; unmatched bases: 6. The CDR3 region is CASSHLAGSTDTQYF. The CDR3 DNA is TGTGCCAGCAGCCACCTAGCGGGTTCCACAGATACGCAGTATTTT.

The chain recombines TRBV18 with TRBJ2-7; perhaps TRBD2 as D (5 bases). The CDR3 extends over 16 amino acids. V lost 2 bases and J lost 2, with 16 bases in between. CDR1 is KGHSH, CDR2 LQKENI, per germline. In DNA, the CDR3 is TGTGCCAGCTCACCAGGAGGCAAAGAGGGAACCTACGAGCAGTACTTC. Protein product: CASSPGGKEGTYEQYF. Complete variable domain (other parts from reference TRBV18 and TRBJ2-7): NAGVMQNPRHLVRRRGQEARLRCSPMKGHSHVYWYRQLPEEGLKFMVYLQKENIIDESGMPKERFSAEFPKEGPSILRIQQVVRGDSAAYFCASSPGGKEGTYEQYFGPGTRLTVT.

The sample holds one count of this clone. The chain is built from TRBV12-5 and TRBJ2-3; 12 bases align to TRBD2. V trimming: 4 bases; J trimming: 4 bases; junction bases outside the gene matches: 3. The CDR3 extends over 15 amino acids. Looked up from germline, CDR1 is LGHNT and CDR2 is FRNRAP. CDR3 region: CASGSLAGGPDTQYF. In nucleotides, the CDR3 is TGTGCTAGTGGTTCACTAGCGGGGGGACCAGATACGCAGTATTTT.

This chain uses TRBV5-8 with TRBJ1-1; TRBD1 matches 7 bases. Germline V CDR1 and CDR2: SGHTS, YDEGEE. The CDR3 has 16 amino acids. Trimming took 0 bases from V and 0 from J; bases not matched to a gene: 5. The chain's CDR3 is CASSLGQGLMNTEAFF. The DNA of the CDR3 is TGTGCCAGCAGCTTGGGACAGGGCCTAATGAACACTGAAGCTTTCTTT. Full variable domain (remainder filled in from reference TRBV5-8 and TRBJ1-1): EAGVTQSPTHLIKTRGQQATLRCSPISGHTSVYWYQQALGLGLQFLLWYDEGEERNRGNFPPRFSGRQFPNYSSELNVNALELEDSALYLCASSLGQGLMNTEAFFGQGTRLTVV.